The 3 T cell receptor beta chains in this list originate from one sample, sequenced in a study of T cell responses to AZD1222 COVID-19 vaccine. Here immunoSEQ multiplex PCR was the method, and the copy in TCRdb shows in-frame clones only, minus some. Counted here are about 160,000 clones, around 90% occurring once; the ten biggest clones make up approximately 3.4%. Sequencing was performed on peripheral blood, taken 28 days after the second AZD1222 dose. The receptors shown here come from an adult who received the AZD1222 COVID-19 vaccine.

The V call is TRBV6-2 or TRBV6-3, the J call TRBJ1-5; possible D gene TRBD1, 6 bases. The ends were cut back, 5 bases at V and 4 bases at J, with 12 bases in the middle. The CDR3 extends over 14 amino acids. The germline V gene has CDR1 MNHEY and CDR2 SVGEGT. The CDR3 here is CASSASGENQPQHF. The CDR3 DNA reads TGTGCCAGCAGTGCCTCAGGGGAAAATCAGCCCCAGCATTTT.

The V and J genes are TRBV3-1 (or the pseudogene TRBV3-2) and TRBJ2-1; 8 bases are shared with TRBD2. The V and J ends lost 7 bases and 4 bases, in that order; junction bases with no gene match: 9. This CDR3 is built from 15 residues. Germline V CDR1 and CDR2: LGHDT, YNNKEL (reference sequence). This CDR3 reads CASTQGSGMYNEQFF. The CDR3 DNA reads as TGTGCCAGCACCCAGGGTAGCGGGATGTACAATGAGCAGTTCTTC.

The rearrangement joins TRBV5-1 to TRBJ1-4; 7 bases line up with TRBD1. Germline CDR1 reads SGHRS; CDR2 reads YFSETQ. The CDR3 totals 14 residues. With 1 base clipped from V and 8 bases from J, the junction kept 5 bases outside the gene matches. The DNA for the CDR3 is TGCGCCAGCAGCTTGCGGGACAGAGGAGAAAAACTGTTTTTT. Its translation is CASSLRDRGEKLFF.